The rows below give T cell receptor beta chains drawn from one sample of a study of blood T cells in healthy people across ages. TCRdb called the 5' RACE reads again in MiXCR, with one record for every CDR3 protein. The sample comprises approximately 1,000,000 distinct CDR3 sequences, around 45% of which are singletons, and 18% rests with the top ten. Input material: blood. These receptors were obtained from a woman aged 60 to 75 in good health. CDR3s include the opening cysteine and the closing phenylalanine or tryptophan. A D gene is named only where the DNA matches it firmly. For some rows the clone size is stated as once, few or many, or as a class when expanded; others skip it.

d_call j_call v_call clone_size cdr3_nt cdr3_aa
TRBD2 TRBJ2-1 TRBV12-3/TRBV12-4 NA TGTGCCAGCAGCCACTGGGTGGGACTAGATATTTATGAGCAGTTCTTC CASSHWVGLDIYEQFF
TRBD1 TRBJ2-3 TRBV12-3/TRBV12-4 NA TGTGCCAGCAGCCCGACAGGGTTAGTTGGTACGCAGTATTTT CASSPTGLVGTQYF
NA TRBJ1-1 TRBV30 few TGTGCCTGGAGTGTAAACACTGAAGCTTTCTTT CAWSVNTEAFF
NA TRBJ1-1 TRBV27 NA TGTGCCAGCACAAGAGGGGGTCAGAACACTGAAGCTTTCTTT CASTRGGQNTEAFF
TRBD1 TRBJ1-2 TRBV2 NA TGTGCCAGCAGTGAGAAAAGGGGGCGAGCGGGCTACACCTTC CASSEKRGRAGYTF
TRBD1 TRBJ2-7 TRBV25-1 NA TGTGCCAGCAGTGGGACAGGGCCCCGAAACGAGCAGTACTTC CASSGTGPRNEQYF
NA TRBJ1-1 TRBV20-1 NA TGCAGTGCTACGACAATGAACACTGAAGCTTTCTTT CSATTMNTEAFF
TRBD1 TRBJ1-6 TRBV27 NA TGTGCCAGCAGTTGGTCAGGGGGCGCGTACAATTCACCCCCCCACTTT CASSWSGGAYNSPPHF
NA TRBJ2-1 TRBV20-1 NA TGCAGTGCTAGGCCATGGGACCTGAGCTCCTACAATGAGCAGTTCTTC CSARPWDLSSYNEQFF
TRBD2 TRBJ2-2 TRBV5-1 few TGCGCCAGCAGCTGGGCGGGAGGGCCAAACACCGGGGAGCTGTTTTTT CASSWAGGPNTGELFF
TRBD1 TRBJ2-7 TRBV28 NA TGTGCCAGCAGTTTATCCTTCGACAGGGTCGAGCAGTACTTC CASSLSFDRVEQYF
NA TRBJ2-6 TRBV6-1 few TGTGCCAGCATTGAACAGGGCTCTGGGGCCAACGTCCTGACTTTC CASIEQGSGANVLTF
NA TRBJ2-5 TRBV11-2 NA TGTGCCAGCAGCTTTAGGGTGATGGGCCAAGAGACCCAGTACTTC CASSFRVMGQETQYF
TRBD2 TRBJ2-1 TRBV11-1 NA TGTGCCAGCAGCCCCGGGACTAGCGGGGTCGATGAGCAGTTCTTC CASSPGTSGVDEQFF
NA TRBJ1-2 TRBV27 NA TGTGCCAACAGTTTAACCGTACCCAGCTATGGCTACACCTTC CANSLTVPSYGYTF
NA TRBJ2-2 TRBV29-1 once TGCAGCGGGGAAGTTAACGGGGAGCTGTTTTTT CSGEVNGELFF
TRBD2 TRBJ2-1 TRBV5-1 few TGCGCCAGCAGCGACCGACTAGCGGGGTTCAATGAGCAGTTCTTC CASSDRLAGFNEQFF
TRBD2 TRBJ2-1 TRBV7-9 few TGTGCCAGCAGCCCACTAGCGGGACCGGACCGTCGGCAGTTCTTC CASSPLAGPDRRQFF
TRBD1 TRBJ2-3 TRBV5-1 NA TGCGCCAGCAGAGGGACAGAGATTTTTACGCAGTATTTT CASRGTEIFTQYF
TRBD2 TRBJ2-1 TRBV9 few TGTGCCAGCAGCGTAGGACAACGGGGACTAAGATACAATGAGCAGTTCTTC CASSVGQRGLRYNEQFF
NA TRBJ2-1 TRBV20-1 NA TGCAGTGCTAGAGATACCTTGACCCGCGCCACTTACAATGAGCAGTTCTTC CSARDTLTRATYNEQFF
TRBD1 TRBJ2-1 TRBV6-1 NA TGTGCCAGCAAATTTCTACAGGGGGCCTACAATGAGCAGTTCTTC CASKFLQGAYNEQFF
NA TRBJ2-7 TRBV4-2 NA TGTGCCAGCAGCCAAGCCAGGGGAATCTACGAGCAGTACTTC CASSQARGIYEQYF
TRBD1 TRBJ2-3 TRBV27 many TGTGCCAGCAGTTTATCGCAGGGGGCATCAGATACGCAGTATTTT CASSLSQGASDTQYF
TRBD2 TRBJ2-3 TRBV6-5 once TGTGCCAGCAGTTACAATGGGGTAGCGGGAGGGCCCTCCACAGATACGCAGTATTTT CASSYNGVAGGPSTDTQYF
TRBD1 TRBJ2-3 TRBV7-9 NA TGTGCCAGCAGCTTGAACAGGGGGCTCACAGATACGCAGTATTTT CASSLNRGLTDTQYF
TRBD2 TRBJ2-3 TRBV5-1 NA TGCGCCAGCAGCTTGGGTTCACTAGCGGGGACCACAGATACGCAGTATTTT CASSLGSLAGTTDTQYF
NA TRBJ2-7 TRBV11-1 NA TGTGCCAGCAGCGCTGCCGGGACTTCCGACTACGAGCAGTACTTC CASSAAGTSDYEQYF